This T cell receptor beta chain was sequenced for a study of cytomegalovirus exposure and HLA in healthy donors (dated by TCRdb to the late 2010s). Some background on the complete study: According to an earlier analysis of a few hundred of the donors, about 179 million T cells yielded some 110 million unique TCR beta sequences and less than 300 Gb of sequence data. Approximately 310 gigabases of sequencing data and 80 million or so unique TCR sequences were included in an early release covering several hundred HLA-typed donors. The genetic ancestry cluster associated with self-reported Caucasian donors included roughly four fifths of the roughly 380 genotyped donors. The study aimed to test whether signatures of past pathogen exposure could be identified by cataloging public T cell receptors. Using immunosequencing, the study profiled T cell repertoires from 640 or so subjects and related those repertoires to cytomegalovirus serostatus. A separate validation cohort of roughly 130 different subjects was used in addition to the approximately 640-subject first cohort. The study combined high-throughput TCR immunosequencing, statistical association of individual TCRs with disease status, and machine learning to predict cytomegalovirus infection status. A later analysis re-analyzed previously published TCR beta repertoires from several hundred donors and added high-resolution HLA genotyping to study TCR occurrence patterns. Rather than using new phenotypic data, the later analysis identified candidate immune exposures from TCR beta sequences and from how often those sequences occurred across donors. An earlier analysis of approximately 580 of the donors used high-throughput TCR beta sequencing to judge whether each TCR beta V gene segment behaved as functional or pseudogenic. Donor age, sex, ethnicity and CMV serostatus were compiled together with the repertoire data. A later genetic analysis used genome-wide SNP genotypes for about 60% of the 666 donors, treating that subset as a discovery cohort. All discovery cohort repertoires had been generated on a single sequencing platform. Both class I and class II loci were covered by HLA typing, at four-digit resolution. The number of typed donors differed by locus: about 620-630 for A, B, C, DRB1 and DQB1; 500 to 550 for DQA1; over 600 for DPA1; and around 490 for DPB1. Roughly five DR-DQ haplotypes were handled as single units for association and clustering because linkage in the cohort was strong. Among almost 400 genotyped donors of the cohort, an average of 235,054 unique TCR beta nucleotide sequences were sequenced per donor, roughly a sixth of them non-productive.

The cohort consisted of 670 or so healthy bone marrow donors. Cohort members were all nominally healthy when sampled, although unrecorded immune exposures were likely present. The donor was CMV seronegative and was included in the group of under 450 seronegative cohort members. A peripheral blood sample was collected from each donor, and TCR beta sequencing was performed on peripheral blood mononuclear cells. The Qiagen DNeasy Blood Extraction Kit was used to extract genomic DNA from the blood cell samples. There are 15 amino acids in the CDR3, from cysteine to phenylalanine inclusive. Only the CDR3 DNA stays, 45 bases, in frame from base 1. CDR1 is given as MRHNA and CDR2 as SNTAGT, both from the germline V gene. Trimming removed 6 bases from V and 0 bases from J, leaving 9 bases between the germline ends. A remark on this clone: Its antigen specificity is not known. Per-nucleotide qualities are absent, and no much larger clonotype sits a single base away.

The library was produced with the immunoSEQ multiplex PCR assay. For the multiplex PCR, a mixture combining 60 forward primers for TCR Vbeta segments and 13 reverse primers for TCR Jbeta segments was used. The CDR3 region of rearranged TCR beta genes was amplified from genomic DNA with a multiplex PCR assay. The amplified TCR beta libraries were sequenced on the Illumina HiSeq System as 87-base-pair reads. Under the source paper's analysis protocol: Across the 600 to 700 repertoires, a later analysis counted approximately 75 million unique TCR beta chains, 8.5 million to 12 million of which were shared by at least two donors. A nearest-neighbor algorithm error-corrected the raw reads and collapsed the reads into unique sequences, merging closely related sequences to remove PCR and sequencing errors. To assign V, D and J gene segments, CDR3 sequences were aligned to IMGT reference sequences. For a sequence to be retained, at least a six-nucleotide match to both a V gene segment and a J gene segment was required. Rearrangements were classified as productive when the CDR3 lacked stop codons and remained in frame with V and J, and all other rearrangements were classified as non-productive. CDR3 was defined according to IMGT convention as the region running from the second conserved V-encoded cysteine to the conserved J-encoded phenylalanine. In an earlier analysis of around 600 of the donors, sequences lacking an unambiguous match to a single V gene segment were excluded. An earlier analysis of approximately 590 of the donors called V segments functional above 56.7% productive rearrangements and segregating when the between-donor standard deviation exceeded 5%. A statistical classification framework was built for diagnosing cytomegalovirus status from the catalog of TCR beta chain sequences. In a later analysis, TCR nucleotide sequences were compared against IMGT/GENE-DB human TR gene sequences so that V and J genes could be assigned. In a later analysis, CDR3 sequences and most-parsimonious VDJ recombination scenarios were assigned using the TCRdist pipeline. In a later analysis, each TCR beta chain was defined by its CDR3 amino acid sequence together with its V-gene family, and reads without a unique V-gene family were excluded. A later analysis removed 592 highly shared, low-generation-probability nucleotide sequences to deal with suspected cross-contamination and a sequencing artifact. For each public chain, a later analysis derived a clonal expansion index from normalized ranks of inferred template counts within each repertoire. A later analysis computed generation probabilities with a VDJ recombination model fitted to out-of-frame rearrangements, and checked the results against IGoR. Hypergeometric tests were used in a later analysis to score TCR-TCR, TCR-HLA and TCR-CMV co-occurrence, with a repertoire-size bias correction applied to the TCR pairs. False discovery rates were estimated in a later analysis by permuting HLA or CMV assignments 20 times. In a later analysis, co-occurring TCRs were grouped using DBSCAN, and TCRdist sequence similarity was added for clustering within HLA-allele-positive subsets. Co-occurrence clustering excluded repertoires with fewer than 30,000 or more than 120,000 public chains, plus five with anomalous nucleotide sharing. Imported from immuneACCESS, the table was reduced by TCRdb to in-frame sequences with V and J called. These copies leave out some clones; in studies compared against another copy, an unresolved V gene accounts for under half, and the cause of the remainder is not known. That table gives V, J and clone size, and the DNA gave D and trimming. The sample table contains 200,000 to 250,000 clones; only one count was recorded for about 74% of them. The ten largest clones take up about 1.9% of the sample.

Findings and caveats that apply to the study as a whole: It was suggested by the authors that the approach could potentially be generalized to other disease states and immunological phenotypes. Because the 87-base-pair reads could not distinguish some IMGT-functional V segments, including TRBV6-2 and TRBV6-3, those segments were excluded. In vitro tests confirmed that a few of the cytomegalovirus-associated TCR beta chains recognize cytomegalovirus antigens. A later genetic analysis reported fewer N-insertions in productive TCRs among donors in an Asian-associated ancestry cluster than the roughly 700-donor mean. Broadly in line with IMGT annotations, most TCR beta V segments showed up in productive rearrangements about 90% or about 30% of the time in an earlier analysis of approximately 640 of the donors. A later analysis found that most CMV-associated TCR beta chains appeared HLA-restricted, with HLA associations seemingly driven largely by CMV exposure. The classifier was reported to diagnose cytomegalovirus status with high specificity and sensitivity in both the original and validation cohorts. Because HLA typing was unavailable for some donors at each locus, only the typed subset was used in association tests. In this cohort, only TCR beta chains were sequenced, and detectable features were limited by the absence of alpha or paired-chain data. Most TCR sequences were observed very rarely across donors, whereas some public TCRs were present in many individuals. A later analysis found that TCR association rates varied across HLA loci, with DRB1 alleles showing the most associated TCRs and HLA-C alleles the fewest. Linkage disequilibrium might explain the correlated functional status among segregating V segments, but an unknown experimental factor could not be excluded. When HLA alleles, especially DR and DQ, strongly co-occurred, attributing TCR associations to individual alleles was difficult. A further reported finding was that TCR beta sequences accurately predicted the HLA-A and HLA-B alleles for most subjects in the first cohort. In a later analysis, several top co-occurrence clusters were reported to appear linked to parvovirus B19, influenza, CMV and Epstein-Barr virus. A cluster of highly shared sequence variants was judged likely to be a technical artifact of the sequencing pipeline. In a later analysis, around 15,000 TCR beta sequences were associated with specific HLA alleles at a false discovery rate of 0.05. Seventeen rarely observed V segments, including chromosome 9 orphons, were excluded from the earlier analysis of 550 to 700 of the donors because counts were too low. Presence/absence analyses assumed roughly uniform sequencing depth across donors, an assumption that may not hold. In a later analysis, HLA-associated TCR beta chains were found to be more clonally expanded and to have lower generation probabilities than equally common non-associated chains. The study gave a list of 150 to 200 TCR beta chains associated with cytomegalovirus. V-gene and J-gene trimming of TCR beta chains was associated with a missense DCLRE1C variant in a later genetic analysis, and the association was replicated in an independent cohort. CMV serostatus was the only immune exposure information available for the cohort.

Sequenced material: PBMCs. Recombination joined TRBV6-4 with TRBJ2-6; the D region possibly corresponds to TRBD2 (5 bases align). The clonotype comes from a woman in her thirties in good health and CMV-seronegative. In nucleotides, the sequence is TGTGCCAGCAGCGCGGAGGCCTCTGGGGCCAACGTCCTGACTTTC. Its protein reads: CASSAEASGANVLTF.